The T cell receptor beta chain described here comes from a study of CD8+CD57+ T cells in acquired aplastic anemia. Study context: Each DNA sample taken from sorted CD4+ and CD8+ cells came to about 3.2 ug on average. Findings of the study overall: Patients and controls shared roughly 31 CD8+ CDR3 sequences, highly expressed in patients.

With regard to this clonotype: As yet, its antigen is unknown.

The CDR3 has 13 residues. V lost 3 bases to trimming and J lost 6 bases, with 14 bases between them. From germline, CDR1 is DFQATT and CDR2 SNEGSKA (reference sequence). Those patients picked for sequencing had displayed CD8+CD57+ cell expansion on flow cytometry. In all patients, the disease was severe acquired aplastic anemia. Genomic DNA, the template, was used for profiling of the TCR beta VDJ and CDR3. TCRdb ran MiXCR on the reads and lists one entry per CDR3 protein. The table includes about 160,000 distinct CDR3 sequences, about 64% detected once. The chain carries TRBV20-1 and TRBJ2-5; a possible D gene is TRBD2 (6 bases). The sequencing sample was made of sorted CD4+, CD8+, or CD8+CD57+ T cells (not recorded which) from PBMCs. The sequence was obtained from a human donor with aplastic anemia. For the CDR3, the DNA is TGCAGTGCTAGTGGTGGAGGGTACAAGACCCAGTACTTC. Translated, it gives CSASGGGYKTQYF.